A single sample gave rise to the 10 T cell receptor beta chains below, sequenced in a study of shared clonotypes between healthy human individuals. Assay used: immunoSEQ multiplex PCR; TCRdb lists only in-frame clones, some missing. The top ten clones hold 0.89% of a sample with about 1.1 million clones, around 77% of them seen once. The sequenced material came from memory CD4+ T cells from PBMCs. Subset reported: CD45RA-negative fraction. These receptors originate from a man aged 18 to 30 in good health. Some clones in this sample may be carry-over from other donors' samples.

The chain is built from TRBV19 and TRBJ1-1; no clear D gene. Germline assignment: CDR1 LNHDA and CDR2 SQIVND (reference sequence). This CDR3 spans 13 amino acids. Trimming pared 9 bases from V and 1 base from J, leaving 12 bases between. The CDR3 spells CASSQVWNTEAFF. DNA for the CDR3: TGTGCCAGCTCTCAAGTATGGAACACTGAAGCTTTCTTT.

The V gene is TRBV12-5, the J gene TRBJ2-3; TRBD1 agrees at 7 bases. The trim removed 4 bases at V and 3 bases at J, leaving 4 bases unmatched. This CDR3 is built from 14 residues. Germline V gene data show CDR1 as LGHNT and CDR2 as FRNRAP. CDR3: CASGSGQNTDTQYF. The CDR3 DNA reads as TGTGCTAGTGGTTCGGGACAGAATACAGATACGCAGTATTTT.

The chain recombines TRBV7-2 with TRBJ1-4; the D is unclear. There are 15 residues in the CDR3. CDR1 and CDR2 from the germline V gene are SGHTA and FQGNSA. Trimming stripped 2 bases from V and 8 bases from J, with 15 bases between. This CDR3 reads CASSLPGGGREKLFF. Written as DNA, the CDR3 is TGTGCCAGCAGCTTACCTGGTGGCGGAAGGGAAAAACTGTTTTTT.

About this clone: One end of the junction fails to match germline, which may point to a read error. The V call is TRBV2, the J call TRBJ1-2; D is perhaps TRBD1 (5 bases). This CDR3 comprises 12 residues. From germline, CDR1 is SNHLY and CDR2 FYNNEI. The CDR3 DNA follows: TGTGCCAGCAATGAAAGGGGCTATGGCTACACCTTC. It codes for CASNERGYGYTF.

A word on this clone: A much larger clone lies a single base off, so this may be a read error. The sample has other DNA sequences that encode this CDR3 too. The V and J genes are TRBV6-5 and TRBJ2-2; D remains ambiguous. From germline, CDR1 is MNHEY and CDR2 SVGAGI. The ends were cut back, 2 bases at V and 1 base at J, with 5 bases in the middle. CDR3 length: 14 residues. For the CDR3, the DNA is TGTGCCAGCAGTTACGGGTTGAACACCGGGGAGCTGTTTTTT. It encodes CASSYGLNTGELFF.

The chain carries TRBV5-1 and TRBJ1-1, with 7 bases identical to TRBD1. In germline, CDR1 is SGHRS, CDR2 YFSETQ. There are 13 residues in the CDR3. J was trimmed by 4 bases and V by 4 bases; bases with no gene match: 4. CDR3 amino acids: CASSQTGFTEAFF. CDR3 bases: TGCGCCAGCAGCCAGACAGGGTTCACTGAAGCTTTCTTT. Looking up the rest from reference TRBV5-1 and TRBJ1-1 gives the full variable domain: KAGVTQTPRYLIKTRGQQVTLSCSPISGHRSVSWYQQTPGQGLQFLFEYFSETQRNKGNFPGRFSGRQFSNSRSEMNVSTLELGDSALYLCASSQTGFTEAFFGQGTRLTVV.

This clone was recorded once. Possible read error: a much larger clone is one base away. The chain joins TRBV7-8 to TRBJ2-7, with 9 bases identical to TRBD1. In germline, CDR1 is SGHVS, CDR2 FQNEAQ. The junction had 0 bases not matched to a gene; V was cut back by 1 base and J by 2 bases. CDR3 length equals 14 residues. CDR3 protein: CASSLGTGAYEQYF. The CDR3 region has the DNA TGTGCCAGCAGCTTAGGGACAGGGGCCTACGAGCAGTACTTC.

This clone was observed a few times. J is TRBJ2-7 and V is TRBV9, with 12 positions matching TRBD2. The CDR3 extends over 15 amino acids. J lost 7 bases, V lost 3 bases, and 8 bases had no gene match. Germline CDR1 reads SGDLS; CDR2 reads YYNGEE. In DNA form, the CDR3 reads TGTGCCAGCAGCGCCGGACTAGCGGGACCGACGGAGCAGTACTTC. This gives the protein CASSAGLAGPTEQYF.

This clone was detected only a few times. V and J are TRBV11-2 and TRBJ2-5, with 7 bases identical to TRBD2. V lost 3 bases to trimming and J lost 5 bases; unmatched junction nucleotides: 6. Germline CDR1 SGHAT, CDR2 FQNNGV. This CDR3 region has 14 residues. The CDR3 reads CASSFGGSGETQYF. The CDR3 DNA is TGTGCCAGCAGCTTTGGCGGGAGTGGGGAGACCCAGTACTTC.

This clone was recorded only once. The chain joins TRBV21-1 to TRBJ1-1; the table's D call of TRBD1 was not tested on the DNA. TRBV21-1 is described as a pseudogene. This CDR3 has 15 residues. In nucleotides, the CDR3 is TGTGCCAGCAGCCGAAAAATAGACAGGCCTTTTGAAGCTTTCTTT. Its translation: CASSRKIDRPFEAFF.